Each of the 14 T cell receptor beta chains below was sequenced from the same sample in a study of cytomegalovirus exposure and HLA in healthy donors. Both 60 Vbeta primers and 13 Jbeta primers went into the PCR. TCRdb's copy holds only in-frame clones and misses some; the assay was immunoSEQ multiplex PCR. The table has more than 80,000 clones, about 80% seen once. The sample consisted of PBMCs. The receptors originated from a female donor in good health and CMV-seropositive.

The rearrangement uses TRBV18 and TRBJ2-1; TRBD2 matches at 9 bases. After removal of 11 bases from V and 4 bases from J, the junction contained 6 bases not matched to a gene. CDR1 is KGHSH, CDR2 LQKENI, per germline. The CDR3 spans 13 residues. The CDR3 sequence is CAGQTSGYNEQFF. The CDR3 DNA sequence: TGTGCCGGTCAGACTAGCGGTTACAATGAGCAGTTCTTC.

The chain recombines TRBV15 with TRBJ1-2; the match to TRBD1 covers 8 bases. V shed 0 bases, J shed 5 bases, and the junction held 11 bases outside the gene matches. Germline CDR1 is LNHNV and CDR2 is YYDKDF (reference sequence). The CDR3 has 17 residues. The CDR3 nucleotides read TGTGCCACCAGCAGAGAAGAGGTCGGACAGGGTTTTTATGGCTACACCTTC. Translation: CATSREEVGQGFYGYTF.

This sequence joins TRBV11-3 and TRBJ2-3; D perhaps matches TRBD2 (6 bases). The V end was cut by 6 bases, the J end by 2 bases, with 15 bases between. Germline V gives CDR1 SGHNT, CDR2 YENEEA. The CDR3 has 15 residues. The CDR3 here is CASSLAGGATDTQYF. CDR3 bases: TGTGCCAGCAGTTTGGCGGGCGGGGCCACAGATACGCAGTATTTT.

The chain is built from TRBV5-4 and TRBJ2-3, with D possibly matching TRBD1 (5 bases). V was shortened by 0 bases and J by 2 bases, with 7 bases between the two germline ends. Looked up from germline, CDR1 is SGHNT and CDR2 is YYREEE (reference sequence). This CDR3 is 14 amino acids long. Here the CDR3 DNA reads TGTGCCAGCAGCTTGGAGGGGTACACAGATACGCAGTATTTT. Translated: CASSLEGYTDTQYF.

The V call is TRBV7-9, the J call TRBJ2-7; D possibly corresponds to TRBD1 (6 bases). Germline CDR1 is SEHNR and CDR2 is FQNEAQ (reference sequence). This CDR3 is 12 amino acids long. Trimming shortened V by 0 bases and J by 6 bases, and 6 bases separated the two germline ends. The CDR3 nucleotides read TGTGCCAGCAGCTTAGCAGGGGGCGAGCAGTACTTC. The encoded protein is CASSLAGGEQYF.

The chain has TRBV7-2 and TRBJ2-7; 9 bases are shared with TRBD1. Trimming cost V 4 bases and J 7 bases; bases outside gene matches: 5. In germline, CDR1 is SGHTA, CDR2 FQGNSA. This CDR3 contains 13 residues. The CDR3 nucleotides read TGTGCCAGCAGCTCGGACAGGGGAGGGGAGCAGTACTTC. Its translation is CASSSDRGGEQYF.

The rearrangement uses TRBV7-9 and TRBJ1-5; 8 nucleotides agree with TRBD1. The trim removed 3 bases at V and 5 bases at J, leaving 18 bases unmatched. Germline CDR1 reads SEHNR; CDR2 reads FQNEAQ (reference sequence). This CDR3 has 19 residues. The CDR3, as DNA: TGTGCCAGCAGCTTTTATGTACCGACAGGGGAAGGGGAGGATCAGCCCCAGCATTTT. It encodes CASSFYVPTGEGEDQPQHF.

This rearrangement joins TRBV9 to TRBJ2-1, with D maybe TRBD2 (7 bases). Germline V lookup: CDR1 SGDLS, CDR2 YYNGEE. The V gene lost 0 bases and the J gene lost 0 bases, with 13 bases spanning the gap. The CDR3 runs 17 residues. CDR3 protein: CASSVAGGASSYNEQFF. In DNA form, the CDR3 reads TGTGCCAGCAGCGTAGCTGGGGGGGCAAGCTCCTACAATGAGCAGTTCTTC.

This clone was seen more than once but under ten times. V and J are TRBV6-1 and TRBJ1-1, with 7 bases identical to TRBD1. Germline CDR1 is MNHNS and CDR2 is SASEGT. The V gene end was trimmed by 6 bases and the J gene end by 4 bases; junction bases not matched to a gene: 5. The CDR3 is made up of 13 amino acids. The CDR3 is CASRADRATEAFF. The CDR3 bases are TGTGCCAGCAGGGCCGACAGGGCCACTGAAGCTTTCTTT.

V is TRBV2 and J is TRBJ2-7, with 7 bases fitting TRBD1. The V gene's germline CDR1 is SNHLY and CDR2 FYNNEI. J gave up 3 bases and V 7 bases, and 6 bases lay outside the gene matches. CDR3 length equals 13 residues. The CDR3 bases are TGTGCCAGCAACCCCGACAGGGACTACGAGCAGTACTTC. This gives the protein CASNPDRDYEQYF.

This clone was detected only once. This chain links TRBV6-5 with TRBJ2-3; 8 bases match TRBD2. V trimming: 3 bases; J trimming: 4 bases; junction bases outside the gene matches: 6. Germline V gives CDR1 MNHEY, CDR2 SVGAGI. The CDR3 covers 15 residues. The DNA for the CDR3 is TGTGCCAGCAGTTATCGGGGGGGCCTCGCAGATACGCAGTATTTT. Translated: CASSYRGGLADTQYF.

The J gene is TRBJ2-7, the V gene TRBV19; 7 nucleotides agree with TRBD1. Germline V lookup: CDR1 LNHDA, CDR2 SQIVND (reference sequence). There are 20 residues in the CDR3. The trim removed 3 bases at V and 0 bases at J, leaving 20 bases unmatched. As DNA, the CDR3 is TGTGCCAGTAGTATCAAATTCGGGACAGCTCTAACCCGCTACTCCTACGAGCAGTACTTC. Translated, it gives CASSIKFGTALTRYSYEQYF.

The rearrangement joins TRBV6-6 to TRBJ2-4; D is uncertain. Trimming pared 2 bases from V and 0 bases from J, leaving 11 bases between. Germline CDR1 is MNHNY and CDR2 is SVGAGI (reference sequence). This CDR3 is built from 16 residues. In nucleotides, the CDR3 is TGTGCCAGCAGTTACAATCCCACCAGAGCCAAAAACATTCAGTACTTC. Translating it yields CASSYNPTRAKNIQYF.

In this sample, this clone turned up a few times. The CDR3 bases are TGTGCCAGCAGCTTAGCTTCAGGCGTAGTCGAGCAGTACTTC. This sequence encodes CASSLASGVVEQYF. The chain has TRBV7-2 and TRBJ2-5; D is uncertain. The J call may be in error: the DNA end matches TRBJ2-7 better. CDR1 is SGHTA and CDR2 is FQGNSA in the germline V gene. CDR3 length: 14 residues.